The clone carrying this TCR beta chain was recorded once. Antigen specificity is unknown. The sample holds other DNA sequences that translate to the same CDR3. Each sorted subset replicate got 200 ng genomic DNA, roughly 30,000 genomes. Here immunoSEQ multiplex PCR was the method, and the copy in TCRdb shows in-frame clones only, minus some. In the table there are around 2,000,000 clones, approximately 94% of which are singletons. This entry is derived from a study of shared clonotypes between healthy human individuals. Study-level information: Donor ages ranged 18 to 49 years: two women, a few men. Study-wide findings and caveats: Clonotype sharing among donors, it was expected, would be affected by sequencing depth.

Naive CD8 populations comprised CD45RO-negative cells positively selected for CCR7, excluding terminally differentiated effector memory CD45RA+ cells. The V and J ends lost 2 bases and 0 bases respectively, with 6 bases between them. CDR1 and CDR2 from the germline V gene are ENHRY and SYGVKD. This CDR3 spans 14 amino acids. The chain links TRBV10-3 to TRBJ2-3; D is perhaps TRBD1 or TRBD2 (5 bases each). This sequence originates from a man between 18 and 29 years old in good health. The sequenced sample consisted of naive CD8+ T cells sorted from blood. The CDR3 DNA is TGTGCCATCAGTGAGGGGGGAAGCACAGATACGCAGTATTTT. Its translation is CAISEGGSTDTQYF.